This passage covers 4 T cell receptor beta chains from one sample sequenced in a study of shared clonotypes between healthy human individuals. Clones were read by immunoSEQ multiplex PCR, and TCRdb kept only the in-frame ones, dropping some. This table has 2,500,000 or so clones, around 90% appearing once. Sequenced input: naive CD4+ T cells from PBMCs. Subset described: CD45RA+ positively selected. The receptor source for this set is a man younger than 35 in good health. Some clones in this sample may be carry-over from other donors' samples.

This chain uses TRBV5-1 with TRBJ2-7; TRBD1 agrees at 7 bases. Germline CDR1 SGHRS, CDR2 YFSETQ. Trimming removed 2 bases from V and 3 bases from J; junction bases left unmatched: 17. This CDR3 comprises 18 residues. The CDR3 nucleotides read TGCGCCAGCAGCTTTGGCACACAATCACAGGGGATATTCTACGAGCAGTACTTC. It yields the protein CASSFGTQSQGIFYEQYF.

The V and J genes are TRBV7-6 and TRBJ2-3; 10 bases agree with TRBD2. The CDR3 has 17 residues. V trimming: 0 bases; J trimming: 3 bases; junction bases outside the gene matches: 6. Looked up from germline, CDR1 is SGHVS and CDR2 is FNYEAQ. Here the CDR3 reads CASSLALAGGGTDTQYF. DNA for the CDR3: TGTGCCAGCAGCTTAGCCTTAGCGGGAGGCGGAACAGATACGCAGTATTTT.

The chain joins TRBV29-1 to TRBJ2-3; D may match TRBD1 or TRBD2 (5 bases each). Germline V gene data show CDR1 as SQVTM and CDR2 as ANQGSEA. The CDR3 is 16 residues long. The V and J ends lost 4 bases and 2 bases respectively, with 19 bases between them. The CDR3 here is CSVGLREGRNTDTQYF. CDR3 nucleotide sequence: TGCAGCGTTGGTCTCCGAGAGGGGAGAAACACAGATACGCAGTATTTT.

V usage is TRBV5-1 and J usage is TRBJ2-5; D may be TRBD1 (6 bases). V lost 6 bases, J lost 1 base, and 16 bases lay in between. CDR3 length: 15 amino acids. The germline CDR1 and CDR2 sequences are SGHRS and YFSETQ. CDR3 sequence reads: CASNPGTTIQETQYF. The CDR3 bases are TGCGCCAGCAACCCCGGGACAACCATCCAAGAGACCCAGTACTTC.